Reported below is one T cell receptor (beta chain). Its matching antigen is unknown. The record originates from a study of CD8 T cells in ankylosing spondylitis. Study-wide findings and caveats: Fewer than ten highly homologous variants made up a TCR beta motif, and this motif appeared characteristic of ankylosing spondylitis blood. In synovial fluid and blood from reactive arthritis, some motif variants were previously reported. In ankylosing spondylitis patients, matched synovial fluid reportedly showed significant enrichment of disease-linked clones.

Quantitative molecular-barcoded 5'-RACE generated the TCR beta libraries. Each CDR3 protein is one row after TCRdb ran MiXCR on the 5' RACE reads. The data show 290,000 or so distinct CDR3 sequences, around 21% seen once. The sequence was collected from a female donor with ankylosing spondylitis or in good health (not recorded which). Input material: blood, either unsorted or a sorted T cell fraction (not recorded which).

The CDR3 nucleotides read TGTGCCATCAGTGCGACCATTCAGGGGAGGGTTGCTGGAAACACCATATATTTT. The encoded protein is CAISATIQGRVAGNTIYF. The chain couples TRBV10-3 to TRBJ1-3, with D maybe TRBD1 (6 bases). Germline CDR1 is ENHRY and CDR2 is SYGVKD. This CDR3 spans 18 amino acids. V dropped 4 bases and J dropped 2 bases, with 21 bases sitting between them.